The entry below describes one T cell receptor beta chain. Its antigen is as yet unknown. V lost 3 bases and J lost 5, with 6 bases in between. The CDR3 is 12 amino acids. CDR1 SGHAT and CDR2 FQNNGV come from the germline V gene. This sample is part of a study of T cell responses to AZD1222 COVID-19 vaccine. Measured with immunoSEQ multiplex PCR; TCRdb has only the in-frame clones, and not every one. In the table there are roughly 160,000 clones, approximately 90% of which are singletons. Study-wide results and caveats: At study baseline, merely roughly 6 AZD1222 recipients were seropositive.

The J gene is TRBJ2-3, the V gene TRBV11-2, with D maybe TRBD1 (5 bases). This sequence originates from an adult in good health. The material sequenced was peripheral blood, taken on day 0 of AZD1222 vaccination. The CDR3 DNA reads TGTGCCAGCAGCTTGACAGTAGATACGCAGTATTTT. Translated: CASSLTVDTQYF.